These 29 T cell receptor beta chains share one sample of origin, sequenced in a study of blood T cell repertoires in COVID-19. The assay was immunoSEQ multiplex PCR, and TCRdb's table has in-frame clones only and misses some. The data contain more than 250,000 clones, 70% to 90% of them singletons. The sequencing sample was made of peripheral blood. These TCRs come from a man in his fifties or sixties who had recovered from COVID-19.

The genes are TRBV9 and TRBJ2-2, with 8 nucleotides matching TRBD1. The CDR3 totals 15 residues. V gave up 7 bases and J gave up 5 bases; unmatched junction bases: 10. Germline-derived CDR1 and CDR2 are SGDLS and YYNGEE. CDR3 region: CASDGDRTTTGELFF. The CDR3, as DNA: TGTGCCAGCGATGGGGACAGGACTACTACCGGGGAGCTGTTTTTT.

The V gene is TRBV19, the J gene TRBJ1-2; D remains unclear. Between the trimmed V and J ends, which lost 5 bases and 4 bases, there was a span of 20 bases. In germline, CDR1 is LNHDA, CDR2 SQIVND (reference sequence). This CDR3 comprises 16 residues. CDR3 nucleotides: TGTGCCAGTAGTTCCAACTGGCAGTCGGCAGGCTATGGCTACACCTTC. Translation gives CASSSNWQSAGYGYTF.

The V gene is TRBV2, the J gene TRBJ1-5; D unclear. V shed 8 bases and J shed 2 bases, with 16 bases lying between them. The CDR3 covers 15 residues. CDR1 and CDR2 (germline): SNHLY, FYNNEI. CDR3 in DNA: TGTGCCAGCCAGTTTAGCTTTTTGGGCAATCAGCCCCAGCATTTT. It is translated as CASQFSFLGNQPQHF.

The chain has TRBV5-1 and TRBJ1-4, with D possibly matching TRBD1 (5 bases). V lost 0 bases and J 5 bases, leaving 8 bases between the germline ends. This CDR3 contains 14 residues. CDR1 SGHRS and CDR2 YFSETQ come from the germline V gene. CDR3: CASSLDDRNEKLFF. DNA for the CDR3: TGCGCCAGCAGCTTGGATGACAGAAATGAAAAACTGTTTTTT.

J is TRBJ1-1 and V is TRBV11-2; 9 positions agree with TRBD1. V was pared by 5 bases and J by 5 bases, with 9 bases of the junction left unmatched. This CDR3 has 15 residues. CDR1 and CDR2 (germline): SGHAT, FQNNGV. CDR3 DNA: TGTGCCAGCAGCCGACCACAGGGGGCACGAACTGAAGCTTTCTTT. This sequence encodes CASSRPQGARTEAFF.

The V call is TRBV5-4, the J call TRBJ2-2; 7 bases map to TRBD1. Losses at the gene ends were 0 bases for V and 4 bases for J; bases not matched to a gene: 3. The CDR3 totals 15 residues. Germline assignment: CDR1 SGHNT and CDR2 YYREEE (reference sequence). DNA of the CDR3: TGTGCCAGCAGCTTGGGTGACAGGGTCACCGGGGAGCTGTTTTTT. As protein: CASSLGDRVTGELFF. Supplemented by reference TRBV5-4 and TRBJ2-2, the full variable domain reads ETGVTQSPTHLIKTRGQQVTLRCSSQSGHNTVSWYQQALGQGPQFIFQYYREEENGRGNFPPRFSGLQFPNYSSELNVNALELDDSALYLCASSLGDRVTGELFFGEGSRLTVL.

The rearrangement links TRBV28 to TRBJ2-7, with TRBD2 matching over 10 bases. This CDR3 is 17 amino acids long. V gave up 4 bases and J gave up 5 bases; unmatched junction bases: 14. Germline V gene sequence: CDR1 MDHEN, CDR2 SYDVKM. The CDR3 sequence: CASSSKIPGLASHEQYF. The CDR3 DNA reads as TGTGCCAGCAGTTCCAAAATCCCGGGACTAGCGTCACACGAGCAGTACTTC.

For this clone: Other DNA sequences of this sample code for an identical CDR3. The chain couples TRBV11-2 to TRBJ1-5; D gene uncertain. The CDR3 is 15 residues long. The germline gives CDR1 SGHAT, CDR2 FQNNGV. The ends were cut back, 0 bases at V and 3 bases at J, with 9 bases in the middle. CDR3 nucleotides: TGTGCCAGCAGCTTAGACTCAGGTAACAATCAGCCCCAGCATTTT. This encodes CASSLDSGNNQPQHF.

The rearrangement links TRBV7-6 to TRBJ2-7; no firm D call. This CDR3 spans 14 amino acids. Germline CDR1 SGHVS, CDR2 FNYEAQ. V was shortened by 2 bases and J by 2 bases, with 10 bases between the two germline ends. The CDR3 region has the DNA TGTGCCAGCAGCTTACTCCCCTCGGCCTACGAGCAGTACTTC. Protein sequence: CASSLLPSAYEQYF.

This chain joins TRBV5-1 and TRBJ1-5; 7 nucleotides line up with TRBD1. Germline assignment: CDR1 SGHRS and CDR2 YFSETQ. V lost 4 bases, J lost 0 bases, and 4 bases stayed unmatched. This CDR3 has 15 amino acids. The CDR3 DNA sequence: TGCGCCAGCAGCCGGGACAGCTATAGCAATCAGCCCCAGCATTTT. This codes for CASSRDSYSNQPQHF.

This chain joins TRBV2 and TRBJ1-2; D not certain. This CDR3 comprises 13 residues. Trimming removed 3 bases from V and 7 bases from J, with 12 bases in between. Germline V gives CDR1 SNHLY, CDR2 FYNNEI. The CDR3 DNA follows: TGTGCCAGCAGTGACTTACATTGGAGTGGCTACACCTTC. The encoded protein is CASSDLHWSGYTF. Supplemented by reference TRBV2 and TRBJ1-2, the full variable domain reads EPEVTQTPSHQVTQMGQEVILRCVPISNHLYFYWYRQILGQKVEFLVSFYNNEISEKSEIFDDQFSVERPDGSNFTLKIRSTKLEDSAMYFCASSDLHWSGYTFGSGTRLTVV.

The chain is built from TRBV20-1 and TRBJ2-1; the D is unclear. The germline V gene has CDR1 DFQATT and CDR2 SNEGSKA (reference sequence). CDR3 length equals 15 residues. Trimming removed 3 bases from V and 4 bases from J, with 16 bases in between. DNA of the CDR3: TGCAGTGCTAGTCTGCCGGAGTTCGTATACAATGAGCAGTTCTTC. Encoded protein: CSASLPEFVYNEQFF.

J is TRBJ2-7 and V is TRBV2; 7 positions match TRBD1. The CDR3 consists of 16 residues. Losses at the gene ends were 2 bases for V and 3 bases for J; bases not matched to a gene: 10. Germline V gives CDR1 SNHLY, CDR2 FYNNEI. The CDR3 sequence: CASSESPTGRYYEQYF. The CDR3 DNA reads TGTGCCAGCAGTGAATCCCCGACAGGGAGATACTACGAGCAGTACTTC.

The rearrangement joins TRBV5-1 to TRBJ2-6, with a possible D match to TRBD1 (6 bases). CDR1 is SGHRS, CDR2 YFSETQ, per germline. V lost 4 bases to trimming and J lost 2 bases, with 19 bases between them. This CDR3 spans 18 amino acids. CDR3 in DNA: TGCGCCAGCAGCCCCACGGAGACACAGGGCCCTGGGGCCAACGTCCTGACTTTC. Translated: CASSPTETQGPGANVLTF.

V gene TRBV27 combines with J gene TRBJ1-2, with 10 nucleotides matching TRBD1. The CDR3 contains 17 residues. V lost 7 bases, J lost 5 bases, and 16 bases stayed unmatched. The germline V gene encodes CDR1 MNHEY and CDR2 SMNVEV (reference sequence). The CDR3 nucleotides read TGTGCCAGCATTACCATTGGTAGGGGACAGGGGCGGTATGGCTACACCTTC. Protein: CASITIGRGQGRYGYTF.

The chain has TRBV5-5 and TRBJ1-4; TRBD1 matches 7 bases. The junction had 10 bases not matched to a gene; V was cut back by 4 bases and J by 4 bases. Germline V gene lookup returns CDR1 SGHKS and CDR2 YYEKEE (reference sequence). The CDR3 has 16 amino acids. The CDR3 DNA reads as TGTGCCAGCAGCCCGCTCCGGGACAGAATTAATGAAAAACTGTTTTTT. As protein: CASSPLRDRINEKLFF.

The V gene is TRBV9, the J gene TRBJ2-7; 10 nucleotides align to TRBD2. CDR3 length: 15 amino acids. Germline V gives CDR1 SGDLS, CDR2 YYNGEE. The trim removed 3 bases at V and 5 bases at J, leaving 8 bases unmatched. The CDR3 loop is CASSAAGGAQNEQYF. In DNA, the CDR3 is TGTGCCAGCAGCGCAGCGGGGGGGGCGCAGAACGAGCAGTACTTC.

The gene calls are TRBV5-1 and TRBJ2-1; 12 nucleotides align to TRBD2. The CDR3 is 16 amino acids. Germline V gene sequence: CDR1 SGHRS, CDR2 YFSETQ. V gave up 4 bases and J gave up 8 bases; unmatched junction bases: 10. The CDR3 region has the DNA TGCGCCAGCAGCGCCCCTACTAGCGGGAGGAGCTATGAGCAGTTCTTC. Protein product: CASSAPTSGRSYEQFF.

Concerning this clone itself: A junction boundary mismatches the germline segment, possibly from a read error. V gene TRBV12-3 or TRBV12-4 combines with J gene TRBJ2-1, with no clear D. The CDR3 runs to 13 residues. The CDR3 here is CDPAWSSYNEQFF. The CDR3 nucleotides are TGCGACCCAGCGTGGAGCTCCTACAATGAGCAGTTCTTC.

This clone was detected only once. The chain recombines TRBV2 with TRBJ2-2; TRBD2 matches 10 bases. V trimming: 1 base; J trimming: 5 bases; junction bases outside the gene matches: 4. CDR3 size: 16 residues. CDR1 and CDR2 from the germline V gene are SNHLY and FYNNEI. As DNA, the CDR3 is TGTGCCAGCAGTGAAGAACTAGCGGGGAGTACCGGGGAGCTGTTTTTT. It encodes CASSEELAGSTGELFF.

The chain combines TRBV4-1 with TRBJ1-5, with 7 bases identical to TRBD1. The CDR3 loop spans 16 amino acids. In germline, CDR1 is MGHRA, CDR2 YSYEKL. V trimming: 4 bases; J trimming: 0 bases; junction bases outside the gene matches: 6. In nucleotides, the CDR3 is TGCGCCAGCAGCCTGGGACAGTCCCTTAGCAATCAGCCCCAGCATTTT. Translation: CASSLGQSLSNQPQHF.

The chain combines TRBV30 with TRBJ2-7, with 10 positions matching TRBD2. The V and J ends lost 1 base and 4 bases, in that order; junction bases with no gene match: 13. CDR1 is GTSNPN and CDR2 is SVGIG in the germline V gene (reference sequence). The CDR3 sequence is 17 residues long. DNA of the CDR3: TGTGCCTGGAGTGGGGAGCGGGGGGGCCCATTACAATACGAGCAGTACTTC. Amino acids: CAWSGERGGPLQYEQYF.

V gene TRBV6-5 combines with J gene TRBJ1-5, with 7 positions matching TRBD1. Germline V gene sequence: CDR1 MNHEY, CDR2 SVGAGI. Germline trimming cut 7 bases from V and 6 bases from J; bases unmatched to any gene: 9. This CDR3 contains 14 residues. CDR3 residues: CASTPRTGGQPQHF. The CDR3 nucleotides read TGTGCCAGCACCCCTCGGACAGGAGGTCAGCCCCAGCATTTT.

CDR3 in amino acids: CASSYGTGGFYEQYF. The CDR3 DNA reads as TGTGCCAGCAGTTACGGGACAGGGGGCTTCTACGAGCAGTACTTC. The rearrangement links TRBV6-5 to TRBJ2-7; 12 nucleotides line up with TRBD1. Germline CDR1 is MNHEY and CDR2 is SVGAGI. The CDR3 spans 15 residues. Trimming removed 2 bases from V and 3 bases from J; junction bases left unmatched: 2.

This clone was seen just once. This rearrangement joins TRBV7-9 to TRBJ2-7, with TRBD2 matching over 8 bases. This CDR3 is 17 amino acids long. Germline lookup yields CDR1 SEHNR and CDR2 FQNEAQ (reference sequence). Losses at the gene ends were 5 bases for V and 3 bases for J; bases not matched to a gene: 15. This chain's CDR3 is CASSPTPGSGTVYEQYF. The CDR3 coding sequence is TGTGCCAGCAGCCCCACCCCCGGTAGCGGGACTGTCTACGAGCAGTACTTC.

The J gene is TRBJ2-1, the V gene TRBV27; 11 nucleotides align to TRBD1. J lost 7 bases, V lost 7 bases, and 9 bases had no gene match. This CDR3 has 15 residues. Germline V gene lookup returns CDR1 MNHEY and CDR2 SMNVEV (reference sequence). The CDR3 sequence is CASTQGRDRGNEQFF. The CDR3 coding sequence is TGTGCCAGCACCCAAGGACGGGACAGGGGGAATGAGCAGTTCTTC.

The rearrangement links TRBV3-1 (or the pseudogene TRBV3-2) to TRBJ2-1; the D is unclear. The germline CDR1 and CDR2 sequences are LGHDT and YNNKEL (reference sequence). V lost 2 bases and J lost 10, with 9 bases in between. The CDR3 contains 12 residues. In DNA form, the CDR3 reads TGTGCCAGCAGCCAATACCCCCAGGAGCAGTTCTTC. This gives the protein CASSQYPQEQFF.

CDR3 sequence reads: CASSLVTGTETQYF. For the CDR3, the DNA is TGTGCCAGCAGCTTGGTTACAGGGACAGAGACCCAGTACTTC. V is TRBV5-4 and J is TRBJ2-5; the D gene is possibly TRBD1 (6 bases). Germline V gives CDR1 SGHNT, CDR2 YYREEE (reference sequence). This CDR3 contains 14 residues. The germline V and J ends were trimmed by 0 bases and 4 bases, with 10 bases remaining between them.

Note on this clone: The sample holds other DNA sequences that translate to the same CDR3. The chain combines TRBV3-1 (or the pseudogene TRBV3-2) with TRBJ1-6; D gene uncertain. Germline CDR1 and CDR2: LGHDT and YNNKEL (reference sequence). The CDR3 spans 17 residues. Between the trimmed V and J ends, which lost 1 base and 0 bases, there was a span of 10 bases. For the CDR3, the DNA is TGTGCCAGCAGCCAAGTCTCTGGGAGCTCCTATAATTCACCCCTCCACTTT. Translation: CASSQVSGSSYNSPLHF.